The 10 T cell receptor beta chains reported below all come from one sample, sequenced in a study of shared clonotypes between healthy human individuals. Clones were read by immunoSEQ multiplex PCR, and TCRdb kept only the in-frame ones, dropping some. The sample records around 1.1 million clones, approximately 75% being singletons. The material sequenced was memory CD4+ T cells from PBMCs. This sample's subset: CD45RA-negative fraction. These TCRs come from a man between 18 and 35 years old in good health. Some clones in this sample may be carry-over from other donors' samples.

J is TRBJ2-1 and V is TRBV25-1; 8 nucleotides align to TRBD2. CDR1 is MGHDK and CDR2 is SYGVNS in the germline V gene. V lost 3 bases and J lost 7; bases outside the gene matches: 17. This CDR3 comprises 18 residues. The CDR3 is CASSENRRLAGRENEQFF. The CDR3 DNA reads TGTGCCAGCAGTGAGAATCGAAGGTTAGCGGGAAGGGAAAATGAGCAGTTCTTC.

The CDR3 DNA sequence: TGTGCCAGCAGTTACTTCGGAGTTTCTGAAGCTTTCTTT. Its protein product is CASSYFGVSEAFF. The V and J genes are TRBV6-5 and TRBJ1-1; D gene ambiguous. Trimming left V 1 base short and J 6 bases short, with 9 bases between. The CDR3 sequence is 13 residues long. From germline, CDR1 is MNHEY and CDR2 SVGAGI.

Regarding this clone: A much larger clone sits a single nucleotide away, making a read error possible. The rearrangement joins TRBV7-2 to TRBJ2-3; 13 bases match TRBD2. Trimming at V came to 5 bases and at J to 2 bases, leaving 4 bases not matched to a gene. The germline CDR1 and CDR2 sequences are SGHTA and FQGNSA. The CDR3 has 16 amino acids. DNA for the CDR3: TGTGCCAGCAGCCCGGGACTAGCGGGAAACACAGATACGCAGTATTTT. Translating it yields CASSPGLAGNTDTQYF.

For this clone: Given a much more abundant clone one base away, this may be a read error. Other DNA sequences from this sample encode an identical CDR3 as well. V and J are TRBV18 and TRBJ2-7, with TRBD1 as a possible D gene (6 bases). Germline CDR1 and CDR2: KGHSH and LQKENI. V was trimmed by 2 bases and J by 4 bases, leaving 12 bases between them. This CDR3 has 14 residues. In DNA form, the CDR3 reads TGTGCCAGCTCACCATCCTGGGACACTTACGAGCAGTACTTC. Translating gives CASSPSWDTYEQYF.

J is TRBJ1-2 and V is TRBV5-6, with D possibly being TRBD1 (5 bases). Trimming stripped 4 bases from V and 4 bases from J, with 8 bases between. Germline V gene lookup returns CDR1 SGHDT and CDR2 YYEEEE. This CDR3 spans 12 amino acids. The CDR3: CASSPGAYGYTF. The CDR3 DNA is TGTGCCAGCAGCCCCGGGGCCTATGGCTACACCTTC.

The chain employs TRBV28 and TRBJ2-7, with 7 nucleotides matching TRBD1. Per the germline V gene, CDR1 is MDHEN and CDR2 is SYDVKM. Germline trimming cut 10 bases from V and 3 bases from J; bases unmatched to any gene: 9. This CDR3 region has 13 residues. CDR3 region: CAIKGTENYEQYF. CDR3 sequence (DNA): TGTGCCATCAAGGGGACAGAGAACTACGAGCAGTACTTC.

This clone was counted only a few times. The CDR3 sequence: CASSSRSDQPQHF. The CDR3 bases are TGTGCCAGCTCATCCAGGTCCGATCAGCCCCAGCATTTT. The rearrangement joins TRBV18 to TRBJ1-5; D remains ambiguous. V lost 5 bases to trimming and J lost 5 bases, with 10 bases between them. The CDR3 has 13 residues. CDR1 KGHSH and CDR2 LQKENI come from the germline V gene.

CDR3 sequence: CASSLERSGNTIYF. CDR3 coding DNA: TGTGCCAGCAGTTTGGAGAGGTCTGGAAACACCATATATTTT. The chain recombines TRBV27 with TRBJ1-3, with D hard to call. The CDR3 length is 14 residues. Per the germline V gene, CDR1 is MNHEY and CDR2 is SMNVEV (reference sequence). The V and J ends lost 3 bases and 1 base respectively, with 7 bases between them.

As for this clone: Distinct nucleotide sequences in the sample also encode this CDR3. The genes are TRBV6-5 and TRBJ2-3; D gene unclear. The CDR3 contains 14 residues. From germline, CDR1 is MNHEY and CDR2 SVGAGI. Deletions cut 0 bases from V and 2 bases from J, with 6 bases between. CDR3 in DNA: TGTGCCAGCAGTTACTCGGGGTTCACAGATACGCAGTATTTT. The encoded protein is CASSYSGFTDTQYF.

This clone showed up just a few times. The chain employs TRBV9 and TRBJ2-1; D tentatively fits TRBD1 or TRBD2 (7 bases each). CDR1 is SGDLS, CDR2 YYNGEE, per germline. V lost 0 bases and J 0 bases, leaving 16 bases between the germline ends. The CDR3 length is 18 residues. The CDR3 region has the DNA TGTGCCAGCAGCGTAGCCCAGGGGGGCGGGGGCTCCTACAATGAGCAGTTCTTC. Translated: CASSVAQGGGGSYNEQFF. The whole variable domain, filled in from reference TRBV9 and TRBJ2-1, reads DSGVTQTPKHLITATGQRVTLRCSPRSGDLSVYWYQQSLDQGLQFLIQYYNGEERAKGNILERFSAQQFPDLHSELNLSSLELGDSALYFCASSVAQGGGGSYNEQFFGPGTRLTVL.